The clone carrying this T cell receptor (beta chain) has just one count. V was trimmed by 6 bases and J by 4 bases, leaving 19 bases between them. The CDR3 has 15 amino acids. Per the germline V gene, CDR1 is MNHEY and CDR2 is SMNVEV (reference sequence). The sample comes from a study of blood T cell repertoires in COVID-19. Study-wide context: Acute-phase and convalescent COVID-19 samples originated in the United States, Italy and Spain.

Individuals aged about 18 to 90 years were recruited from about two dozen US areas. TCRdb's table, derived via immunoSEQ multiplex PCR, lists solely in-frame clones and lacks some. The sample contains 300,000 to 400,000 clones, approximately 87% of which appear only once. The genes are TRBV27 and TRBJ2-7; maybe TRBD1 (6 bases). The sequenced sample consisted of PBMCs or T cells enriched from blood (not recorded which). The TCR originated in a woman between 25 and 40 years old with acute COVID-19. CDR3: CASRQQGSGGYEQYF. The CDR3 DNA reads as TGTGCCAGCAGGCAACAGGGTAGTGGTGGGTACGAGCAGTACTTC.